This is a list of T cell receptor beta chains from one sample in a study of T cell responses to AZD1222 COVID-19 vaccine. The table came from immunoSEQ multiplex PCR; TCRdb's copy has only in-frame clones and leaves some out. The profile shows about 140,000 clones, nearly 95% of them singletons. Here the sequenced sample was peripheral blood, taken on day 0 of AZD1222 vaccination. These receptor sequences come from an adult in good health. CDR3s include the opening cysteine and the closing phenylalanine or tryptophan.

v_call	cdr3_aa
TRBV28	CASSKGQGDGYTF
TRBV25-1	CASGDRLRETQYF
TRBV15	CATSRDRGRTEAFF
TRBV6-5	CASSRQGLGGYTF
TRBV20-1	CSASVANEQFF
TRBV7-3	CASSLTLGVRDMASGRDYNEQFF
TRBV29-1	CSVDRGGAGKNIQYF
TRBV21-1	CASSKDRSAPYEQYF
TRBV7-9	CASSLGQLNSPLHF
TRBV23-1	CASSPSDSSYNSPLHF
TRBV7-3	CASSPRDTGFGEQFF
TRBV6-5	CASSYQIGNQPQHF
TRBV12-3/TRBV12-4	CASSIMEAKLFF
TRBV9	CASSVVGTGAAEQYF
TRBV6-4	CASIDRGVDSPLHF
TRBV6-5	CASSGRGEGLSQQYF
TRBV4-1	CASSQVGQGPPGRFF
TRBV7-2	CASSLGRANTEAFF
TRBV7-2	CASLLQDGTAGNF
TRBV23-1	CASSQSPGGNTGELFF
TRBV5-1	CASSLAVRETQYF
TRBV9	CASSPRTGSYEQYF
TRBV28	CASTQFGRETQYF
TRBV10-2	CASRGTRSYEQYF
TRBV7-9	CASSYESTDTQYF
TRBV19	CASSITHRGYEQYF
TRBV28	CASTWGRNTEAFF
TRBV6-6	CASSYLSPSTDTQYF
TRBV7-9	CASSFSATNEKLFF
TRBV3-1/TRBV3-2	CASSPPDRGSEKLFF
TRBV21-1	CASSREASGRCYEQYF
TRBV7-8	CASSLRQVTTNEKLFF
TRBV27	CASSLDRGRADTQYF
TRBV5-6	CASSWGRTGELFF
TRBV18	CASSLGQGGKSGYTF
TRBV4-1	CASSQESRGRGSPLHF
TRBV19	CASKDPRQAGYTF
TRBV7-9	CASSLESSGRDNEQFF
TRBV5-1	CASSPTGESGQYF
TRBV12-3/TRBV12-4	CASTLSNSYGYTF
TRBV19	CASSIGRPYNEQFF
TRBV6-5	CASSYSTLAGSPLHF
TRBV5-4	CASSIDTGGTQYF
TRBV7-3	CASSPPGGAYNEQFF
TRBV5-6	CASSHSPLGYRNTEAFF
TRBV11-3	CASSRGLADTDTQYF
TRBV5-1	CASSSISGRAYNEQFF
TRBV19	CASSMDSWAYEQYF
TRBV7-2	CASSRDPQTQYF
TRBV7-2	CASSLAQAGGNSPLHF
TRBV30	CAWTLDSGAYNEQFF
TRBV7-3	CASSLVPTGTSVHEQFF
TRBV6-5	CASSPDPADEQFF
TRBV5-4	CASSFMGGRFEQYF